These 16 T cell receptor beta chains were all obtained from the same sample, sequenced in a study of cytomegalovirus exposure and HLA in healthy donors. Produced via immunoSEQ multiplex PCR; TCRdb's table is partial and in-frame only. The sample yields 250,000 to 300,000 clones, nearly 90% seen once. The source material was PBMCs. Every receptor here comes from a woman aged 18-35 years in good health and CMV-seronegative.

V usage is TRBV6-1 and J usage is TRBJ2-7, with D possibly being TRBD1 (5 bases). This CDR3 has 11 amino acids. The V gene's germline CDR1 is MNHNS and CDR2 SASEGT. The V end lost 8 bases, the J end lost 3 bases, and 8 bases lay between the germline ends. The CDR3 DNA reads TGTGCCAGCGGGCAGGGCTACGAGCAGTACGTC. Its protein is CASGQGYEQYV.

The V gene is TRBV4-3, the J gene TRBJ2-1, with 9 positions matching TRBD1. The V and J ends lost 0 bases and 9 bases, in that order; junction bases with no gene match: 12. The CDR3 runs to 17 residues. Per the germline V gene, CDR1 is LGHNA and CDR2 is YSLEER. In nucleotides, the CDR3 is TGCGCCAGCAGCCAAGATCAAGGGACAGGGACTTATTTTGAGCAGTTCTTC. Encoded protein: CASSQDQGTGTYFEQFF.

This sequence joins TRBV27 and TRBJ2-4; tentatively, D is TRBD1 (6 bases). The germline V gene has CDR1 MNHEY and CDR2 SMNVEV (reference sequence). The CDR3 has 15 amino acids. With 8 bases removed from V and 8 bases from J, the gap between germline ends came to 22 bases. The CDR3 nucleotides read TGTGCCAGCGGTCCATTACAGGGAAATGGGGACATTCAGTACTTC. This sequence encodes CASGPLQGNGDIQYF.

The chain has TRBV7-2 and TRBJ2-1; TRBD2 might be the D (5 bases). Germline V gene data show CDR1 as SGHTA and CDR2 as FQGNSA. The CDR3 spans 15 residues. V was shortened by 4 bases and J by 0 bases, with 10 bases between the two germline ends. The CDR3: CASSSGGSSYNEQFF. CDR3 sequence (DNA): TGTGCCAGCAGCTCGGGCGGGTCCTCCTACAATGAGCAGTTCTTC.

This chain uses TRBV7-9 with TRBJ1-2; the D gene is possibly TRBD1 (6 bases). Germline CDR1 is SEHNR and CDR2 is FQNEAQ (reference sequence). The CDR3 runs 13 residues. Deletions cut 11 bases from V and 0 bases from J, with 13 bases between. The CDR3 here is CAEGDTANYGYTF. CDR3 DNA sequence: TGTGCCGAGGGGGACACGGCTAACTATGGCTACACCTTC. The full variable domain, completed using reference TRBV7-9 and TRBJ1-2, is DTGVSQNPRHKITKRGQNVTFRCDPISEHNRLYWYRQTLGQGPEFLTYFQNEAQLEKSRLLSDRFSAERPKGSFSTLEIQRTEQGDSAMYLCAEGDTANYGYTFGSGTRLTVV.

The chain uses TRBV2 and TRBJ1-2, with 8 bases that match TRBD1. The V and J ends lost 5 bases and 3 bases, in that order; junction bases with no gene match: 8. CDR1 and CDR2 (germline): SNHLY, FYNNEI. The CDR3 totals 15 residues. The CDR3 DNA sequence: TGTGCCAGCAGTCTGACAGGGGCAATCTACTATGGCTACACCTTC. Protein: CASSLTGAIYYGYTF.

This clone was found once. V usage is TRBV7-9 and J usage is TRBJ1-2; D might be TRBD1 (5 bases). This CDR3 has 13 residues. CDR1 is SEHNR and CDR2 is FQNEAQ in the germline V gene (reference sequence). V gave up 5 bases and J gave up 4 bases, with 11 bases separating them. CDR3 region: CASSRGFFYGYTF. CDR3 bases: TGTGCCAGCAGCAGGGGCTTTTTCTATGGCTACACCTTC.

The V and J genes are TRBV2 and TRBJ2-3, with 7 bases fitting TRBD2. V lost 6 bases and J lost 3; bases outside the gene matches: 12. Germline V lookup: CDR1 SNHLY, CDR2 FYNNEI. The CDR3 loop spans 16 amino acids. In DNA, the CDR3 is TGTGCCAGCAGCTACGCGAGCGGGGTAAGGACAGATACGCAGTATTTT. As protein: CASSYASGVRTDTQYF.

The chain has TRBV4-1 and TRBJ2-7; 7 bases agree with TRBD1. The CDR3 runs 17 residues. Germline V gene lookup returns CDR1 MGHRA and CDR2 YSYEKL. With 1 base clipped from V and 5 bases from J, the junction kept 14 bases outside the gene matches. CDR3 bases: TGCGCCAGCAGCCAAGCGATGTCCGGGCAGGGGGTAAACGAGCAGTACTTC. It is translated as CASSQAMSGQGVNEQYF.

The gene calls are TRBV7-9 and TRBJ2-3; 8 nucleotides match TRBD1. Germline V gene data show CDR1 as SEHNR and CDR2 as FQNEAQ (reference sequence). This CDR3 region has 16 residues. V shed 7 bases, J shed 1 base, and the junction held 10 bases outside the gene matches. CDR3 loop: CASTTGTTGGTDTQYF. CDR3 coding DNA: TGTGCCAGCACCACCGGAACGACAGGGGGCACAGATACGCAGTATTTT.

This chain uses TRBV5-6 with TRBJ1-5; the match to TRBD1 covers 9 bases. This CDR3 has 19 amino acids. Germline CDR1 and CDR2: SGHDT and YYEEEE. The V segment lost 2 bases and the J segment 0 bases; nucleotides outside the gene matches: 12. CDR3 nucleotides: TGTGCCAGCAGCTTCGGACAGGGGCCGGGAAAATATAGCAATCAGCCCCAGCATTTT. This translates into CASSFGQGPGKYSNQPQHF.

The chain combines TRBV28 with TRBJ2-7; 9 nucleotides agree with TRBD1. With 8 bases clipped from V and 2 bases from J, the junction kept 4 bases outside the gene matches. The germline V gene has CDR1 MDHEN and CDR2 SYDVKM. This CDR3 is 13 amino acids long. CDR3 sequence: CASRDRDTYEQYV. The CDR3 region has the DNA TGTGCCAGCCGGGACAGGGATACCTACGAGCAGTACGTC.

The chain has TRBV28 and TRBJ1-2, with a tentative D call TRBD1 (5 bases). In germline, CDR1 is MDHEN, CDR2 SYDVKM. The ends were cut back, 5 bases at V and 8 bases at J, with 9 bases in the middle. The CDR3 has 11 amino acids. The CDR3 spells CASSLRQGYTF. CDR3 DNA: TGTGCCAGCAGTCTCCGACAGGGCTACACCTTC.

The chain recombines TRBV5-1 with TRBJ2-1; 8 positions match TRBD2. Germline lookup yields CDR1 SGHRS and CDR2 YFSETQ. The CDR3 length is 15 residues. J lost 4 bases, V lost 4 bases, and 7 bases had no gene match. This CDR3 is CASSRTGTRYNEQFF. CDR3 nucleotides: TGCGCCAGCAGCAGAACCGGGACTAGATACAATGAGCAGTTCTTC.

The V gene is TRBV4-3, the J gene TRBJ1-4; D call uncertain. Per the germline V gene, CDR1 is LGHNA and CDR2 is YSLEER. V was cut by 1 base and J by 5 bases, with 17 bases left in between. This CDR3 has 17 residues. In DNA form, the CDR3 reads TGCGCCAGCAGCCAAGCGTCATTCGTCAGAGGCAATGAAAAACTGTTTTTT. Translated: CASSQASFVRGNEKLFF.

The chain links TRBV2 to TRBJ1-1; D not resolved. Germline values: CDR1 SNHLY, CDR2 FYNNEI. The CDR3 runs 11 residues. V lost 4 bases and J 4 bases, leaving 4 bases between the germline ends. The CDR3 sequence is CASSARTEAFF. CDR3 sequence (DNA): TGTGCCAGCAGTGCCCGCACTGAAGCTTTCTTT. Combining the CDR3 with reference TRBV2 and TRBJ1-1 gives the whole variable domain EPEVTQTPSHQVTQMGQEVILRCVPISNHLYFYWYRQILGQKVEFLVSFYNNEISEKSEIFDDQFSVERPDGSNFTLKIRSTKLEDSAMYFCASSARTEAFFGQGTRLTVV.